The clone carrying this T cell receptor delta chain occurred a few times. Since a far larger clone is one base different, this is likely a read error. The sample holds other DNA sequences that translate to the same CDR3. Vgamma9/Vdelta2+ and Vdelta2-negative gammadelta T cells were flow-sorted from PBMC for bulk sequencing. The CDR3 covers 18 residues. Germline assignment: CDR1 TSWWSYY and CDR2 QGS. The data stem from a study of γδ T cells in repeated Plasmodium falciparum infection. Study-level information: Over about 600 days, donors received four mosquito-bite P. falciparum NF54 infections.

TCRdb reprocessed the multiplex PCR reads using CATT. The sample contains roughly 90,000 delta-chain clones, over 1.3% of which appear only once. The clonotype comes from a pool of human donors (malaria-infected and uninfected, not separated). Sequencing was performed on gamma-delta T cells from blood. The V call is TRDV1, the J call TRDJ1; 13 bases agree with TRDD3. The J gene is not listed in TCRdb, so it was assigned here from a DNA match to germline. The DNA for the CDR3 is TGTGCCCTTGGGGAACCGTACTGGGGGATACGCCGGGGCGATAAACTCATCTTT. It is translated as CALGEPYWGIRRGDKLIF.